What follows describes a single T cell receptor (beta chain). The sample comes from a study of T cell repertoires in cytomegalovirus infection. CDR1 is MDHEN and CDR2 is SYDVKM in the germline V gene. The CDR3 loop spans 12 amino acids. The ends were cut back, 6 bases at V and 7 bases at J, with 12 bases in the middle. TCRdb re-derived calls from the reads in MiXCR, one entry per CDR3 protein. Of around 310,000 distinct CDR3 sequences in the sample, 17% were seen once. The material sequenced was PBMCs. This rearrangement joins TRBV28 to TRBJ1-1, with a weak D call TRBD1 (5 bases). The receptor comes from a human donor in good health (CMV status not recorded). Some clones in this sample may be carry-over from other donors' samples. This chain's CDR3 is CASSEGRSEAFF. The DNA for the CDR3 is TGTGCCAGCAGCGAGGGACGGAGTGAAGCTTTCTTT. Variable domain in full (rest from reference TRBV28 and TRBJ1-1): DVKVTQSSRYLVKRTGEKVFLECVQDMDHENMFWYRQDPGLGLRLIYFSYDVKMKEKGDIPEGYSVSREKKERFSLILESASTNQTSMYLCASSEGRSEAFFGQGTRLTVV.